This TCR beta chain derives from a study of PD-L1 blockade in urothelial cancer. Sample time point: pretreatment peripheral blood. Produced via immunoSEQ multiplex PCR; TCRdb's table is partial and in-frame only. Of about 95,000 clones in the sample, 90% were seen once. Trimming took 0 bases from V and 4 from J, leaving 10 bases between them. The CDR3 consists of 14 residues. The germline V gene encodes CDR1 SGHRS and CDR2 YFSETQ. The clonotype comes from a man aged 55-75 years with urothelial cancer. This chain joins TRBV5-1 and TRBJ1-1; D ambiguous. The sequencing used PBMCs, collected around atezolizumab (anti-PD-L1) treatment. CDR3 sequence reads: CASSLADLGTEAFF. The CDR3 coding sequence is TGCGCCAGCAGCTTGGCCGACTTGGGCACTGAAGCTTTCTTT.